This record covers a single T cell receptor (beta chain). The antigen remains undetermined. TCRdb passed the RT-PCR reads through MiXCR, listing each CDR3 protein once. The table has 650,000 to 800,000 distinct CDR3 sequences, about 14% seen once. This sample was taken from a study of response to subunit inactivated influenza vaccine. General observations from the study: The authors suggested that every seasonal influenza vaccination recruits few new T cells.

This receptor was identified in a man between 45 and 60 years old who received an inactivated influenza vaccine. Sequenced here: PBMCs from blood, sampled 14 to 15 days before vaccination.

The CDR3 DNA is TGTGCCAGCAGCCAAGTAGGGGATGATCAGCCCCAGCATTTT. This translates into CASSQVGDDQPQHF. The chain uses TRBV3-1 and TRBJ1-5; D may be TRBD1 (5 bases). CDR3 size: 14 residues. The V end was cut by 1 base, the J end by 5 bases, with 9 bases between. The germline V gene encodes CDR1 LGHDT and CDR2 YNNKEL (reference sequence).